This is a list of T cell receptor beta chains from one sample in a study of blood T cell repertoires in COVID-19. This table comes from immunoSEQ multiplex PCR, and its TCRdb copy is limited to in-frame clones, with some not included. The profile shows some 110,000 clones, roughly 92% of them singletons. The sample comprised peripheral blood. The receptor set was obtained from a man aged 50-59 years with COVID-19, enrolled during active disease. Both conserved end residues are part of each CDR3. The order of the fields is clone size, CDR3 length, D gene, J gene, V gene, CDR3 DNA, CDR3 protein. A D gene is named only where the DNA matches it firmly. Clone size is not always given. Where it is, it says once, few, many or a class for expanded clones.

size: -
length: 13
D: -
J: TRBJ2-3
V: TRBV19
DNA: TGTGCCAGTAGTAGCCGACCGGGAGATACGCAGTATTTT
CDR3: CASSSRPGDTQYF

size: -
length: 14
D: -
J: TRBJ2-2
V: TRBV18
DNA: TGTGCCAGCTCACCACCGGGACTTACCGGGGAGCTGTTTTTT
CDR3: CASSPPGLTGELFF

size: -
length: 13
D: -
J: TRBJ2-7
V: TRBV5-1
DNA: TGCGCCAGCAGCTTGGAAGGGGGCTACGAGCAGTACTTC
CDR3: CASSLEGGYEQYF

size: -
length: 18
D: -
J: TRBJ1-4
V: TRBV3-1/TRBV3-2
DNA: TGTGCCAGCAGCCAAATACCCGTGACATCCGAGCTGAATGAAAAACTGTTTTTT
CDR3: CASSQIPVTSELNEKLFF

size: -
length: 13
D: -
J: TRBJ1-2
V: TRBV28
DNA: TGTGCCAGCAGTAGATACACCTACTATGGCTACACCTTC
CDR3: CASSRYTYYGYTF

size: -
length: 13
D: -
J: TRBJ1-6
V: TRBV14
DNA: TGTGCCAGCAGCCCAAACATCGATTCACCCCTCCACTTT
CDR3: CASSPNIDSPLHF

size: -
length: 13
D: -
J: TRBJ1-4
V: TRBV7-9
DNA: TGTGCCAGCAGCTTAGCACAGGATGAAAAACTGTTTTTT
CDR3: CASSLAQDEKLFF

size: -
length: 14
D: TRBD2
J: TRBJ2-7
V: TRBV28
DNA: TGTGCCAGCAGCCGGACTAGCGGGTCGGAGGGGTGGTACTTC
CDR3: CASSRTSGSEGWYF

size: -
length: 14
D: TRBD1
J: TRBJ1-2
V: TRBV28
DNA: TGTGCCAGCAGTTTATCGGTCCAGGGGGCCGGCTACACCTTC
CDR3: CASSLSVQGAGYTF

size: once
length: 14
D: -
J: TRBJ2-1
V: TRBV6-5
DNA: TGTGCCAGCAGGGGCGGGGAATCCTACAATGAGCAGTTCTTC
CDR3: CASRGGESYNEQFF

size: -
length: 17
D: TRBD2
J: TRBJ2-1
V: TRBV19
DNA: TGTGCCAGTAGTATTAGAGGGCTAGCGGGAATGAATCTAGAGCAGTTCTTC
CDR3: CASSIRGLAGMNLEQFF

size: -
length: 15
D: -
J: TRBJ2-5
V: TRBV5-1
DNA: TGCGCCAGCAGCTTGGTTGCGGGTCGGCAAGAGACCCAGTACTTC
CDR3: CASSLVAGRQETQYF

size: few
length: 15
D: -
J: TRBJ1-4
V: TRBV2
DNA: TGTGCCAGCAGCGTAAGCAGGGCCCGTAATGAAAAACTGTTTTTT
CDR3: CASSVSRARNEKLFF

size: once
length: 16
D: TRBD1
J: TRBJ1-3
V: TRBV7-9
DNA: TGTGCCAGCAGCTTATCCCAGGGGGCAATTGGAAACACCATATATTTT
CDR3: CASSLSQGAIGNTIYF

size: -
length: 14
D: -
J: TRBJ1-4
V: TRBV19
DNA: TGTGCCAGTAGCGGGGAAAGGGGGAATGAAAAACTGTTTTTT
CDR3: CASSGERGNEKLFF

size: -
length: 13
D: -
J: TRBJ2-3
V: TRBV11-2
DNA: TGTGCCAGCAGCCAAACAGTCGCAGATACGCAGTATTTT
CDR3: CASSQTVADTQYF

size: -
length: 15
D: TRBD1
J: TRBJ1-1
V: TRBV5-1
DNA: TGCGCCAGCAGCTTGGACGGAACAGGGGGCACTGAAGCTTTCTTT
CDR3: CASSLDGTGGTEAFF

size: -
length: 13
D: TRBD1
J: TRBJ2-5
V: TRBV13
DNA: TGTGCCAGCAGCCCCGGGACAGGAGAGACCCAGTACTTC
CDR3: CASSPGTGETQYF

size: -
length: 17
D: -
J: TRBJ2-1
V: TRBV9
DNA: TGTGCCAGCAGCGTCGCAGCGCTAGCGAGCTCCTACAATGAGCAGTTCTTC
CDR3: CASSVAALASSYNEQFF

size: -
length: 16
D: TRBD1
J: TRBJ2-3
V: TRBV6-2/TRBV6-3
DNA: TGTGCCAGCAGTTACAAGACAGGGATTGGGACAGATACGCAGTATTTT
CDR3: CASSYKTGIGTDTQYF

size: -
length: 14
D: -
J: TRBJ1-1
V: TRBV5-6
DNA: TGTGCCAGCAGCCCACACCCCAGAAACACTGAAGCTTTCTTT
CDR3: CASSPHPRNTEAFF

size: -
length: 17
D: TRBD2
J: TRBJ2-1
V: TRBV4-3
DNA: TGCGCCAGCAGCCAAGAGAATTCCGGACTAGTGTACAATGAGCAGTTCTTC
CDR3: CASSQENSGLVYNEQFF

size: -
length: 19
D: TRBD2
J: TRBJ2-7
V: TRBV7-9
DNA: TGTGCCAGCAGCTTAGTGAGGCTAGCGGGCACGACTTTATCCTACGAGCAGTACTTC
CDR3: CASSLVRLAGTTLSYEQYF

size: -
length: 12
D: -
J: TRBJ1-1
V: TRBV5-6
DNA: TGTGCCAGCAGCTTGCAAAACACTGAAGCTTTCTTT
CDR3: CASSLQNTEAFF

size: -
length: 16
D: TRBD1
J: TRBJ1-2
V: TRBV30
DNA: TGTGCCTGGAGTAGGTCCGGGACAGGTTGGAGACGGGGCTACACCTTC
CDR3: CAWSRSGTGWRRGYTF

size: -
length: 14
D: TRBD1
J: TRBJ2-5
V: TRBV19
DNA: TGTGCCAGTAGTACAGGGGGCCAACGAGAGACCCAGTACTTC
CDR3: CASSTGGQRETQYF

size: -
length: 13
D: -
J: TRBJ1-1
V: TRBV29-1
DNA: TGCAGCGTAATACAGGGACGGAACCCTGAAGCTTTCTTT
CDR3: CSVIQGRNPEAFF

size: few
length: 15
D: TRBD2
J: TRBJ2-1
V: TRBV18
DNA: TGTGCCAGCTCACCCTCCGGGACTAGCCTCCATGAGCAGTTCTTC
CDR3: CASSPSGTSLHEQFF

size: -
length: 13
D: -
J: TRBJ2-3
V: TRBV6-4
DNA: TGTGCCAGCAGTAGCGGGAGCACAGATACGCAGTATTTT
CDR3: CASSSGSTDTQYF

size: -
length: 13
D: -
J: TRBJ2-7
V: TRBV5-6
DNA: TGTGCCAGCAGCTTGGAAAGGGGGTACGAGCAGTACTTC
CDR3: CASSLERGYEQYF

size: -
length: 10
D: -
J: TRBJ2-7
V: TRBV20-1
DNA: TGCAGTGCTAGTCGTCGCGAGCAGTACTTC
CDR3: CSASRREQYF

size: -
length: 12
D: -
J: TRBJ2-5
V: TRBV7-2
DNA: TGTGCCAGCAGCTTCGCGGGGAAGACCCAGTACTTC
CDR3: CASSFAGKTQYF

size: -
length: 13
D: -
J: TRBJ1-6
V: TRBV6-5
DNA: TGTGCCAGTTCCGGGACTACTAATTCACCCCTCCACTTT
CDR3: CASSGTTNSPLHF

size: once
length: 11
D: TRBD2
J: TRBJ2-7
V: TRBV10-3
DNA: TGTGCCACCCGGGAGGGGTACGAGCAGTACTTC
CDR3: CATREGYEQYF

size: -
length: 16
D: TRBD2
J: TRBJ2-5
V: TRBV5-4
DNA: TGTGCCAGCAGCGTTGGACTAGCGGGAGTGGGGGAGACCCAGTACTTC
CDR3: CASSVGLAGVGETQYF

size: -
length: 16
D: -
J: TRBJ2-1
V: TRBV11-2
DNA: TGTGCCAGCAGCTTATTCGTAGGGAGGACGAACAATGAGCAGTTCTTC
CDR3: CASSLFVGRTNNEQFF

size: -
length: 17
D: TRBD1
J: TRBJ2-3
V: TRBV9
DNA: TGTGCCAGCAGCCCCCCCGCCGGGACAGATCTCACAGATACGCAGTATTTT
CDR3: CASSPPAGTDLTDTQYF

size: -
length: 14
D: TRBD1
J: TRBJ2-7
V: TRBV9
DNA: TGTGCCAGCAGCGGCCGGGACAGGGCTTCGGGAGTGTACTTC
CDR3: CASSGRDRASGVYF

size: -
length: 14
D: TRBD1
J: TRBJ1-2
V: TRBV7-8
DNA: TGTGCCAGCAGCTTTGACAGGGGGAACTATGGCTACACCTTC
CDR3: CASSFDRGNYGYTF

size: -
length: 13
D: TRBD2
J: TRBJ2-3
V: TRBV5-1
DNA: TGCGCCAGCAATCGACTAGCGGGAGATACGCAGTATTTT
CDR3: CASNRLAGDTQYF

size: -
length: 14
D: -
J: TRBJ1-4
V: TRBV27
DNA: TGTGCCAGCAAATTAGGGGGTTTTAATGAAAAACTGTTTTTT
CDR3: CASKLGGFNEKLFF

size: once
length: 15
D: TRBD2
J: TRBJ2-5
V: TRBV7-2
DNA: TGTGCCAGCAGCTTAGGACTAGCGGGACAAGAGACCCAGTACTTC
CDR3: CASSLGLAGQETQYF

size: once
length: 15
D: TRBD2
J: TRBJ2-3
V: TRBV10-3
DNA: TGTGCCATCAGTGAAGCGGGAGGGAGCACAGATACGCAGTATTTT
CDR3: CAISEAGGSTDTQYF

size: -
length: 18
D: TRBD1
J: TRBJ1-1
V: TRBV10-3
DNA: TGTGCCATCAGTGACAGGACAGGGGGGAAGACCATGAACACTGAAGCTTTCTTT
CDR3: CAISDRTGGKTMNTEAFF

size: -
length: 14
D: -
J: TRBJ2-7
V: TRBV27
DNA: TGTGCCAGCAGTTTCGCTGGCCTCTCCTACGAGCAGTACTTC
CDR3: CASSFAGLSYEQYF

size: -
length: 12
D: -
J: TRBJ2-7
V: TRBV2
DNA: TGTGCCAGCAATTTACAGTCCTACGAGCAGTACTTC
CDR3: CASNLQSYEQYF

size: -
length: 16
D: TRBD2
J: TRBJ2-1
V: TRBV3-1/TRBV3-2
DNA: TGTGCCAGCAGCGTACGACTAGCGGGATCGTACAATGAGCAGTTCTTC
CDR3: CASSVRLAGSYNEQFF